The rows below give T cell receptor beta chains drawn from one sample of a study of cytomegalovirus exposure and HLA in healthy donors. Clones were read by immunoSEQ multiplex PCR, and TCRdb kept only the in-frame ones, dropping some. The table records more than 85,000 clones, about three quarters of them present only once. Sequencing was done on a sample of PBMCs. The receptors were sampled from a woman aged 55-70 years in good health and CMV-seropositive. Each CDR3 is given with its conserved first and last residue. A D gene is named only where the DNA matches it firmly. A row's size may be missing; if present it is once, few, many or a size class.

j_call: TRBJ2-1
d_call: TRBD1
v_call: TRBV28
clone_size: few
cdr3_aa: CASSLSRQGRAYNEQFF
cdr3_nt: TGTGCCAGCAGTTTATCCAGACAGGGCCGGGCCTACAATGAGCAGTTCTTC

j_call: TRBJ2-1
d_call: TRBD2
v_call: TRBV5-1
clone_size: -
cdr3_aa: CASSWGGLAGVDEQFF
cdr3_nt: TGCGCCAGCAGCTGGGGCGGACTAGCGGGAGTCGATGAGCAGTTCTTC

j_call: TRBJ2-1
d_call: -
v_call: TRBV4-2
clone_size: -
cdr3_aa: CASSQGYHEQFF
cdr3_nt: TGTGCCAGCAGCCAAGGCTACCATGAGCAGTTCTTC

j_call: TRBJ2-3
d_call: TRBD2
v_call: TRBV6-6
clone_size: -
cdr3_aa: CASSSWGLADDTQYF
cdr3_nt: TGTGCCAGCAGTTCCTGGGGCCTAGCGGATGATACGCAGTATTTT

j_call: TRBJ2-1
d_call: -
v_call: TRBV4-2
clone_size: -
cdr3_aa: CASSGSGAANYNEQFF
cdr3_nt: TGTGCCAGCAGTGGGTCGGGAGCGGCAAACTACAATGAGCAGTTCTTC

j_call: TRBJ1-4
d_call: -
v_call: TRBV10-3
clone_size: -
cdr3_aa: CAISESELEKLFF
cdr3_nt: TGTGCCATCAGTGAGTCGGAGTTGGAAAAACTGTTTTTT

j_call: TRBJ1-4
d_call: -
v_call: TRBV6-7
clone_size: -
cdr3_aa: CASYLSEKLFF
cdr3_nt: TGTGCCAGTTACCTGAGTGAAAAACTGTTTTTT

j_call: TRBJ2-1
d_call: TRBD2
v_call: TRBV5-4
clone_size: -
cdr3_aa: CASSNGLAEIYNEQFF
cdr3_nt: TGTGCCAGCAGCAACGGACTAGCCGAGATCTACAATGAGCAGTTCTTC

j_call: TRBJ1-5
d_call: -
v_call: TRBV28
clone_size: few
cdr3_aa: CASSLVGFRRKGQPQHF
cdr3_nt: TGTGCCAGCAGCCTCGTGGGCTTCAGGAGGAAGGGTCAGCCCCAGCATTTT

j_call: TRBJ2-5
d_call: TRBD2
v_call: TRBV27
clone_size: -
cdr3_aa: CASRPHSGRARGTQYF
cdr3_nt: TGTGCCAGCAGGCCCCATAGCGGGAGGGCCCGTGGGACCCAGTACTTC

j_call: TRBJ1-3
d_call: -
v_call: TRBV28
clone_size: -
cdr3_aa: CASSLGNEGLGTDIYF
cdr3_nt: TGTGCCAGCAGTTTGGGGAACGAGGGTCTGGGAACAGACATATATTTT

j_call: TRBJ1-2
d_call: TRBD1
v_call: TRBV7-2
clone_size: -
cdr3_aa: CASTRPGTGDGYTF
cdr3_nt: TGTGCCAGCACCCGCCCGGGGACAGGGGACGGCTACACCTTC

j_call: TRBJ2-1
d_call: TRBD2
v_call: TRBV4-1
clone_size: -
cdr3_aa: CASSQEGLAGFNEQFF
cdr3_nt: TGCGCCAGCAGCCAAGAAGGCCTAGCGGGATTCAATGAGCAGTTCTTC

j_call: TRBJ2-7
d_call: -
v_call: TRBV7-3
clone_size: -
cdr3_aa: CASSLMVTSSYEQYF
cdr3_nt: TGTGCCAGCAGCTTAATGGTGACTAGCTCCTACGAGCAGTACTTC

j_call: TRBJ2-7
d_call: TRBD2
v_call: TRBV6-1
clone_size: -
cdr3_aa: CASCSGSDSYEQYF
cdr3_nt: TGTGCCAGCTGTAGCGGGAGTGACTCCTACGAGCAGTACTTC

j_call: TRBJ1-1
d_call: -
v_call: TRBV27
clone_size: -
cdr3_aa: CASTLGPLGSTEAFF
cdr3_nt: TGTGCCAGCACCCTCGGGCCTCTGGGGAGCACTGAAGCTTTCTTT

j_call: TRBJ2-5
d_call: -
v_call: TRBV5-1
clone_size: -
cdr3_aa: CASSLVGGQETQYF
cdr3_nt: TGCGCCAGCAGCTTGGTAGGGGGACAAGAGACCCAGTACTTC

j_call: TRBJ1-2
d_call: TRBD1
v_call: TRBV5-1
clone_size: few
cdr3_aa: CASSLGTGTYGYTF
cdr3_nt: TGCGCCAGCAGCTTGGGGACAGGAACCTATGGCTACACCTTC

j_call: TRBJ2-5
d_call: TRBD2
v_call: TRBV5-1
clone_size: -
cdr3_aa: CASSLDPGGKETQYF
cdr3_nt: TGCGCCAGCAGCTTGGATCCGGGAGGGAAAGAGACCCAGTACTTC

j_call: TRBJ2-3
d_call: -
v_call: TRBV10-3
clone_size: -
cdr3_aa: CAIRTLREQYF
cdr3_nt: TGTGCCATCAGGACACTTCGCGAGCAGTATTTT

j_call: TRBJ2-7
d_call: TRBD2
v_call: TRBV29-1
clone_size: few
cdr3_aa: CSARTSGRARAYEQYF
cdr3_nt: TGCAGCGCTCGGACTAGCGGGAGGGCCAGGGCCTACGAGCAGTACTTC

j_call: TRBJ2-7
d_call: -
v_call: TRBV2
clone_size: -
cdr3_aa: CASRKETGSGYEQYF
cdr3_nt: TGTGCCAGCAGGAAAGAAACAGGTTCGGGCTACGAGCAGTACTTC

j_call: TRBJ1-1
d_call: -
v_call: TRBV19
clone_size: -
cdr3_aa: CASGGMSNTEAFF
cdr3_nt: TGTGCCAGTGGGGGGATGTCGAACACTGAAGCTTTCTTT